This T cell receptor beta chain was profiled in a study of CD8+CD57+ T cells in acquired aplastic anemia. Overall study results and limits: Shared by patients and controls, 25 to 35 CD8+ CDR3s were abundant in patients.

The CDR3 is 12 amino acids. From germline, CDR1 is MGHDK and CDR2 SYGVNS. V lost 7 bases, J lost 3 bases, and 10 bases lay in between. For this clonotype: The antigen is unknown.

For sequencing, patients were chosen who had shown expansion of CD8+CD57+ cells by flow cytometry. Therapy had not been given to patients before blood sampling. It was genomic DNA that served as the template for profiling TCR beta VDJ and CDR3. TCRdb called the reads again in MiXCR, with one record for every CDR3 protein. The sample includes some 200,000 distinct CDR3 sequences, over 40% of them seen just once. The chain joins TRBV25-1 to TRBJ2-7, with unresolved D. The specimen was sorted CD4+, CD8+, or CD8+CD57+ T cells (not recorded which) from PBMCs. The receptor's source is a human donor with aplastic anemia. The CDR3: CASMGESYEQYF. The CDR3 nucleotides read TGTGCCAGCATGGGTGAGAGCTACGAGCAGTACTTC.